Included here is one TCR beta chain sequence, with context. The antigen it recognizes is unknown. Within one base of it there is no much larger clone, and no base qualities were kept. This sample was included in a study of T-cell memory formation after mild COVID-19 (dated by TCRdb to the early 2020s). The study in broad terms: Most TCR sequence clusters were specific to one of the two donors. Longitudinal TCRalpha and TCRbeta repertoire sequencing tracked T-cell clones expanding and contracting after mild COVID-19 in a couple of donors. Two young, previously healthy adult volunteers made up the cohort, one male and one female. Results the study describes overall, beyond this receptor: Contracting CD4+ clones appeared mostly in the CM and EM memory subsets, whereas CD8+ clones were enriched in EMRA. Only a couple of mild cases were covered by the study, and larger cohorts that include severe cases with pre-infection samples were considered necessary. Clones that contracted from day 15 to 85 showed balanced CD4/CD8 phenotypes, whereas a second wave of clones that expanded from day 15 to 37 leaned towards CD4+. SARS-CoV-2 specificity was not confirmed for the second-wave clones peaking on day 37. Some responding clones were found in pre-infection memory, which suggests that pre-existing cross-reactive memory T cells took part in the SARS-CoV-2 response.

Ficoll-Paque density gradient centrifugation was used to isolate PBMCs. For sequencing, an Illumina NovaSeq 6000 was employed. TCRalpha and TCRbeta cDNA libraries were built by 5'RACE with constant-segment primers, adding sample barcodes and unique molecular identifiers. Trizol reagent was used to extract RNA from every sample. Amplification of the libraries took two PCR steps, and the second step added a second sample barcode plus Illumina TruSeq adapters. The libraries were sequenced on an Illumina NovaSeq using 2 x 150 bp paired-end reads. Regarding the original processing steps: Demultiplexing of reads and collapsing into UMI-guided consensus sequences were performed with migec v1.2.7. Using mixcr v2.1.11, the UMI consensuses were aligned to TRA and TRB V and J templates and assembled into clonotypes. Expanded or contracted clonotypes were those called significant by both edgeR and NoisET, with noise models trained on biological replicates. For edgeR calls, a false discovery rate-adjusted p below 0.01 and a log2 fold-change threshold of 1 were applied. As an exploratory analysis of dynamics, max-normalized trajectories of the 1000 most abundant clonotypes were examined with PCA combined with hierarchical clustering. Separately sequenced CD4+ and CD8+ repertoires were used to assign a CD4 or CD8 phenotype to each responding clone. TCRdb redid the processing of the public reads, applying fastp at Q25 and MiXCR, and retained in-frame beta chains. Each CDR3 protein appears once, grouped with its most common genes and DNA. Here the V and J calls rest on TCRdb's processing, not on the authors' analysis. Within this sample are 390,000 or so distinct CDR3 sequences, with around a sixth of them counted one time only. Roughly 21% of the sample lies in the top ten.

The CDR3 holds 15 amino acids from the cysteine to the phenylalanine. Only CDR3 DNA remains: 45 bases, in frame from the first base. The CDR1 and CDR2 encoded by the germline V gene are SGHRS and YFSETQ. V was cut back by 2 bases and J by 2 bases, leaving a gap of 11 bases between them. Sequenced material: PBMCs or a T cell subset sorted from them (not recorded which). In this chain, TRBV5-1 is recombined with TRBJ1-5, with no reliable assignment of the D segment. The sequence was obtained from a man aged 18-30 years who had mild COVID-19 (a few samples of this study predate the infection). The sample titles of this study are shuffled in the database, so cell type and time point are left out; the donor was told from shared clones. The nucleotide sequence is TGCGCCAGCAGCTTCGGGGAGTCCGGCAATCAGCCCCAGCATTTT. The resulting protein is CASSFGESGNQPQHF. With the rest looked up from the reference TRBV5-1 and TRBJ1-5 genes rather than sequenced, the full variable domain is KAGVTQTPRYLIKTRGQQVTLSCSPISGHRSVSWYQQTPGQGLQFLFEYFSETQRNKGNFPGRFSGRQFSNSRSEMNVSTLELGDSALYLCASSFGESGNQPQHFGDGTRLSIL.